The 19 T cell receptor beta chains below all came from one sample that was sequenced in a study of T cells in Graves' hyperthyroidism and ophthalmopathy. Amplification targeted TCR beta CDR3 regions from RNA transcripts. The study used the HTBI primer set for a first-round RT-PCR of the TCR CDR3. Via MiXCR, TCRdb re-called the multiplex PCR reads, giving one row per CDR3 protein. The sample holds hundreds of thousands of distinct CDR3 sequences, 15% to 20% seen once. The sequencing input was blood. The receptors derive from a woman between 50 and 59 years old with Graves' hyperthyroidism that later progressed to Graves' ophthalmopathy.

V gene TRBV20-1 combines with J gene TRBJ2-1; D perhaps matches TRBD2 (6 bases). This CDR3 contains 15 residues. V lost 1 base, J lost 4 bases, and 14 bases lay in between. Germline loops: CDR1 DFQATT, CDR2 SNEGSKA (reference sequence). The CDR3 sequence: CSARVGLEGYNEQFF. DNA of the CDR3: TGCAGTGCTAGAGTCGGATTGGAGGGTTACAATGAGCAGTTCTTC.

This clonotype has at least ten counts. This chain links TRBV27 with TRBJ2-7; TRBD1 agrees at 9 bases. The germline V gene encodes CDR1 MNHEY and CDR2 SMNVEV (reference sequence). Unmatched junction bases numbered 9, after V lost 7 bases and J lost 2 bases. The CDR3 is 15 residues long. CDR3 DNA: TGTGCCAGCACCCCCTCCGGGACAGGGACCTACGAGCAGTACTTC. It codes for CASTPSGTGTYEQYF.

This clonotype has just a few counts. The chain links TRBV6-2 or TRBV6-3 to TRBJ1-3; D unclear. Germline values: CDR1 MNHEY, CDR2 SVGEGT. The CDR3 is made up of 15 amino acids. The germline V and J ends were trimmed by 2 bases and 4 bases, with 12 bases remaining between them. This chain's CDR3 is CASSYAAGPGNTIYF. The CDR3 coding sequence is TGTGCCAGCAGTTACGCTGCGGGCCCCGGAAACACCATATATTTT.

This clonotype was counted ten times or more. The chain uses TRBV12-3 or TRBV12-4 and TRBJ2-1; 9 bases match TRBD2. The CDR3 loop spans 15 amino acids. Trimming removed 5 bases from V and 7 bases from J; junction bases left unmatched: 9. As DNA, the CDR3 is TGTGCCAGCAGTCCCCTCCCTAGCGGGGTTAATGAGCAGTTCTTC. It yields the protein CASSPLPSGVNEQFF.

The chain employs TRBV5-1 and TRBJ1-4; TRBD1 agrees at 10 bases. Germline lookup yields CDR1 SGHRS and CDR2 YFSETQ. This CDR3 is 17 amino acids long. V was pared by 4 bases and J by 0 bases, with 6 bases of the junction left unmatched. CDR3 bases: TGCGCCAGCAGCCCCGAGGGGACAGGGGCAACTAATGAAAAACTGTTTTTT. Amino acids: CASSPEGTGATNEKLFF. Variable domain in full (rest from reference TRBV5-1 and TRBJ1-4): KAGVTQTPRYLIKTRGQQVTLSCSPISGHRSVSWYQQTPGQGLQFLFEYFSETQRNKGNFPGRFSGRQFSNSRSEMNVSTLELGDSALYLCASSPEGTGATNEKLFFGSGTQLSVL.

This clonotype appeared a few times. The rearrangement uses TRBV6-5 and TRBJ1-2; 7 bases align to TRBD1. The CDR3 extends over 15 amino acids. Trimming took 0 bases from V and 6 from J; bases not matched to a gene: 7. From germline, CDR1 is MNHEY and CDR2 SVGAGI. The chain's CDR3 is CASSYSVTGFNGYTF. The CDR3, as DNA: TGTGCCAGCAGTTACTCGGTGACAGGGTTTAATGGCTACACCTTC.

The genes are TRBV27 and TRBJ2-7; a weak D match, TRBD2 (5 bases). The CDR3 sequence is 14 residues long. The germline CDR1 and CDR2 sequences are MNHEY and SMNVEV (reference sequence). Trimming removed 5 bases at V and 5 bases at J, with 16 bases between. CDR3 DNA: TGTGCCAGCAGTCTCCGACGGACCGGGGACGAGCAGTACTTC. Protein sequence: CASSLRRTGDEQYF.

This clonotype occurred many times. The J gene is TRBJ1-1, the V gene TRBV3-1; 9 bases are shared with TRBD1. CDR1 LGHDT and CDR2 YNNKEL come from the germline V gene (reference sequence). V shed 1 base and J 6 bases; nucleotides not matched to a gene: 9. The CDR3 contains 16 residues. CDR3 in amino acids: CASSQVGRQGGPEAFF. CDR3 nucleotides: TGTGCCAGCAGCCAAGTCGGAAGACAGGGGGGACCTGAAGCTTTCTTT. The entire variable domain, with the rest obtained from reference TRBV3-1 and TRBJ1-1, is as follows: DTAVSQTPKYLVTQMGNDKSIKCEQNLGHDTMYWYKQDSKKFLKIMFSYNNKELIINETVPNRFSPKSPDKAHLNLHINSLELGDSAVYFCASSQVGRQGGPEAFFGQGTRLTVV.

The genes are TRBV15 and TRBJ2-7; 8 bases are shared with TRBD2. Germline loops: CDR1 LNHNV, CDR2 YYDKDF (reference sequence). With 0 bases clipped from V and 5 bases from J, the junction kept 15 bases outside the gene matches. The CDR3 runs to 18 residues. The CDR3 DNA is TGTGCCACCAGCAGAGATATCCAAGTCGGGAGGGTGTTGCACGAGCAGTACTTC. Protein sequence: CATSRDIQVGRVLHEQYF.

J is TRBJ1-2 and V is TRBV6-1; 8 bases are shared with TRBD1. The CDR3 has 16 residues. Per the germline V gene, CDR1 is MNHNS and CDR2 is SASEGT. Trimming at V came to 6 bases and at J to 4 bases, leaving 13 bases not matched to a gene. The CDR3 loop reads CASSVDRGRGLYGYTF. In nucleotides, the CDR3 is TGTGCCAGCAGCGTAGACAGGGGACGGGGCCTCTATGGCTACACCTTC.

This clonotype was found many times. The rearrangement links TRBV20-1 to TRBJ1-5; tentatively, D is TRBD1 (5 bases). The CDR3 consists of 12 residues. V lost 6 bases and J lost 2, with 8 bases in between. Germline-derived CDR1 and CDR2 are DFQATT and SNEGSKA (reference sequence). The CDR3 DNA follows: TGCAGTGCACGGGACGGCAATCAGCCCCAGCATTTT. Protein sequence: CSARDGNQPQHF.

This clonotype was counted only a few times. The rearrangement joins TRBV7-9 to TRBJ2-5; the match to TRBD1 covers 8 bases. V trimming: 5 bases; J trimming: 4 bases; junction bases outside the gene matches: 9. CDR1 and CDR2 (germline): SEHNR, FQNEAQ (reference sequence). The CDR3 has 15 residues. This CDR3 reads CASSTSGGSGETQYF. Here the CDR3 DNA reads TGTGCCAGCAGCACTTCAGGGGGCAGTGGAGAGACCCAGTACTTC.

The rearrangement links TRBV6-1 to TRBJ1-3; no clear D. Germline V gene lookup returns CDR1 MNHNS and CDR2 SASEGT. The length of the CDR3 is 17 residues. The V and J ends lost 6 bases and 0 bases respectively, with 18 bases between them. CDR3 amino acids: CASSRDIKGSSGNTIYF. The CDR3 nucleotides read TGTGCCAGCAGCCGAGATATCAAGGGCAGCTCTGGAAACACCATATATTTT.

The J gene is TRBJ2-3, the V gene TRBV24-1, with 11 nucleotides matching TRBD2. The V gene end was trimmed by 4 bases and the J gene end by 5 bases; junction bases not matched to a gene: 7. The CDR3 is made up of 16 amino acids. Germline CDR1 and CDR2: KGHDR and SFDVKD. The CDR3 nucleotides read TGTGCCACCAGTGACCCCAGACTAGCGGGGAAAGATACGCAGTATTTT. It translates to CATSDPRLAGKDTQYF.

The rearrangement links TRBV3-1 to TRBJ2-2; D is ambiguous. The germline CDR1 and CDR2 sequences are LGHDT and YNNKEL (reference sequence). The CDR3 runs to 15 residues. Between the trimmed V and J ends, which lost 0 bases and 6 bases, there was a span of 11 bases. The chain's CDR3 is CASSQDWASAGELFF. The CDR3 DNA reads TGTGCCAGCAGCCAAGACTGGGCTTCCGCCGGGGAGCTGTTTTTT.

This clonotype was seen repeatedly, ten times or more. J is TRBJ1-2 and V is TRBV7-9; D is unclear. Germline-derived CDR1 and CDR2 are SEHNR and FQNEAQ (reference sequence). Trimming took off 0 bases at V and 7 bases at J, with 9 bases between the two ends. The CDR3 is made up of 13 amino acids. The CDR3 loop is CASSLAGSGGYTF. The DNA of the CDR3 is TGTGCCAGCAGCTTAGCGGGAAGTGGTGGCTACACCTTC. Based on the CDR3 plus reference TRBV7-9 and TRBJ1-2, the full variable domain is DTGVSQNPRHKITKRGQNVTFRCDPISEHNRLYWYRQTLGQGPEFLTYFQNEAQLEKSRLLSDRFSAERPKGSFSTLEIQRTEQGDSAMYLCASSLAGSGGYTFGSGTRLTVV.

This clonotype was observed many times. The chain recombines TRBV3-1 with TRBJ1-6, with 9 bases matching TRBD1. V trimming: 5 bases; J trimming: 7 bases; junction bases outside the gene matches: 9. The V gene's germline CDR1 is LGHDT and CDR2 YNNKEL (reference sequence). This CDR3 spans 16 amino acids. CDR3 region: CASSGTGTVGNSPLHF. CDR3 DNA sequence: TGTGCCAGCAGCGGGACAGGGACAGTCGGAAATTCACCCCTCCACTTT. Combining the CDR3 with reference TRBV3-1 and TRBJ1-6 gives the whole variable domain DTAVSQTPKYLVTQMGNDKSIKCEQNLGHDTMYWYKQDSKKFLKIMFSYNNKELIINETVPNRFSPKSPDKAHLNLHINSLELGDSAVYFCASSGTGTVGNSPLHFGNGTRLTVT.

Comments on this clonotype: One end of the junction varies from germline; a read error may be responsible. DNA for the CDR3: TGTGCCAGCAGTGAGTCTAGCGGGGGCCTCTACGAGCAGTACTTC. It translates to CASSESSGGLYEQYF. This chain uses TRBV10-3 with TRBJ2-7; 10 bases map to TRBD2. CDR1 is ENHRY, CDR2 SYGVKD, per germline. The CDR3 has 15 residues.

This clonotype has a count of ten or more. The V and J genes are TRBV5-1 and TRBJ1-1; D perhaps matches TRBD1 (5 bases). The CDR3 covers 16 residues. V was trimmed by 2 bases and J by 1 base, leaving 15 bases between them. CDR1 is SGHRS and CDR2 is YFSETQ in the germline V gene. CDR3 in amino acids: CASSFFALGTNTEAFF. CDR3 bases: TGCGCCAGCAGCTTCTTCGCGTTGGGGACGAACACTGAAGCTTTCTTT.